Presented here are 19 T cell receptor beta chains from one specimen sequenced in a study of blood T cell repertoires in COVID-19. The assay was immunoSEQ multiplex PCR, and TCRdb's table has in-frame clones only and misses some. The sample has approximately 270,000 clones; 70% to 90% are singletons. The sample taken for sequencing was peripheral blood. Receptor source: an older woman with acute or convalescent COVID-19.

This chain links TRBV20-1 with TRBJ2-7; D remains ambiguous. Trimming cost V 4 bases and J 1 base, with 5 bases left between them. The CDR3 has 11 amino acids. CDR1 and CDR2 (germline): DFQATT, SNEGSKA (reference sequence). CDR3 coding DNA: TGCAGTGCTACCGCGTCCTACGAGCAGTACTTC. This translates into CSATASYEQYF.

CDR3: CASSPLDSNEQYF. CDR3 nucleotides: TGCGCCAGCAGCCCACTGGACAGCAACGAGCAGTACTTC. The chain couples TRBV5-1 to TRBJ2-7, with TRBD1 as a possible D gene (6 bases). CDR1 is SGHRS, CDR2 YFSETQ, per germline. The CDR3 runs 13 residues. The V end was cut by 4 bases, the J end by 5 bases, with 13 bases between.

This rearrangement joins TRBV12-5 to TRBJ1-6, with D unresolved. Trimming stripped 6 bases from V and 10 bases from J, with 13 bases between. This CDR3 is built from 13 residues. Germline assignment: CDR1 LGHNT and CDR2 FRNRAP. CDR3 nucleotides: TGTGCTAGTGGCCCGGGTTCTGCCTCACCCCTCCACTTT. Its translation: CASGPGSASPLHF.

This rearrangement joins TRBV19 to TRBJ2-5, with D possibly being TRBD2 (7 bases). CDR3 length: 14 amino acids. Trimming took 6 bases from V and 0 from J, leaving 11 bases between them. The germline V gene encodes CDR1 LNHDA and CDR2 SQIVND (reference sequence). CDR3 region: CASRGGANQETQYF. The CDR3, as DNA: TGTGCCAGTAGGGGGGGGGCGAACCAAGAGACCCAGTACTTC.

The rearrangement links TRBV10-3 to TRBJ1-4; D not resolved. CDR3 length: 14 residues. Trimming cost V 2 bases and J 8 bases, with 12 bases left between them. In germline, CDR1 is ENHRY, CDR2 SYGVKD. CDR3 in amino acids: CAISEDRGWEKLFF. The CDR3 coding sequence is TGTGCCATCAGTGAGGACCGGGGATGGGAAAAACTGTTTTTT.

The chain is built from TRBV20-1 and TRBJ1-5, with D hard to call. The CDR3 runs to 15 residues. The germline V and J ends were trimmed by 3 bases and 5 bases, with 17 bases remaining between them. Germline V CDR1 and CDR2: DFQATT, SNEGSKA (reference sequence). CDR3 sequence reads: CSASPFGNLDQPQHF. DNA for the CDR3: TGCAGTGCTAGTCCCTTCGGGAATCTTGATCAGCCCCAGCATTTT.

This rearrangement joins TRBV6-5 to TRBJ1-3, with 7 nucleotides matching TRBD1. Germline V gene lookup returns CDR1 MNHEY and CDR2 SVGAGI. CDR3 size: 13 residues. V was pared by 11 bases and J by 3 bases, with 7 bases of the junction left unmatched. CDR3: CAALHRGGNTIYF. CDR3 in DNA: TGTGCCGCCCTTCACAGGGGTGGAAACACCATATATTTT.

This sequence joins TRBV5-4 and TRBJ2-2, with D maybe TRBD2 (5 bases). This CDR3 is built from 14 residues. From germline, CDR1 is SGHNT and CDR2 YYREEE (reference sequence). Trimming took off 0 bases at V and 4 bases at J, with 7 bases between the two ends. CDR3 nucleotides: TGTGCCAGCAGCTTGGGGGAGTTCACCGGGGAGCTGTTTTTT. Protein sequence: CASSLGEFTGELFF.

V is TRBV5-1 and J is TRBJ2-1; 9 bases map to TRBD2. Germline V CDR1 and CDR2: SGHRS, YFSETQ. This CDR3 has 16 residues. With 4 bases clipped from V and 1 base from J, the junction kept 6 bases outside the gene matches. The CDR3 nucleotides are TGCGCCAGCAGCGGTTTAGCGGGGGCATCCTACAATGAGCAGTTCTTC. This codes for CASSGLAGASYNEQFF.

As DNA, the CDR3 is TGTGCCAGCAGCCAAGATTTCTGGCGGACAGGGGAAGGCTACACCTTC. It codes for CASSQDFWRTGEGYTF. V gene TRBV3-1 (or the pseudogene TRBV3-2) combines with J gene TRBJ1-2; 9 nucleotides agree with TRBD1. CDR1 is LGHDT, CDR2 YNNKEL, per germline (reference sequence). The CDR3 totals 16 residues. The V gene end was trimmed by 0 bases and the J gene end by 8 bases; junction bases not matched to a gene: 10.

The chain employs TRBV14 and TRBJ2-5, with a weak D call TRBD1 (5 bases). This CDR3 has 14 amino acids. V was pared by 4 bases and J by 1 base, with 10 bases between. Germline CDR1 SGHDN, CDR2 FVKESK. In DNA, the CDR3 is TGTGCCAGCAGCCTAAGGGGTCTCCAAGAGACCCAGTACTTC. Amino acid sequence: CASSLRGLQETQYF.

A few counts support this clone. The gene calls are TRBV3-1 (or the pseudogene TRBV3-2) and TRBJ1-3; a possible D gene is TRBD1 (6 bases). The CDR3 totals 15 residues. V gave up 3 bases and J gave up 3 bases, with 12 bases separating them. Germline CDR1 reads LGHDT; CDR2 reads YNNKEL (reference sequence). The CDR3 DNA reads TGTGCCAGCAGCCATAGTGCAGGGGATGGAAACACCATATATTTT. It yields the protein CASSHSAGDGNTIYF.

CDR3 sequence: CASSLTTTDTQYF. The CDR3 nucleotides are TGTGCCAGCAGCTTAACCACTACAGATACGCAGTATTTT. This chain connects TRBV7-3 to TRBJ2-3; D gene ambiguous. CDR3 size: 13 residues. Germline assignment: CDR1 SGHTA and CDR2 FQGTGA. V shed 0 bases and J shed 3 bases, with 4 bases lying between them.

Comment on this clone: Other DNA sequences of this sample code for an identical CDR3. The chain employs TRBV2 and TRBJ1-5, with 8 nucleotides matching TRBD1. Germline-derived CDR1 and CDR2 are SNHLY and FYNNEI. Germline trimming cut 6 bases from V and 5 bases from J; bases unmatched to any gene: 6. The CDR3 is 14 residues long. This CDR3 reads CASSGTGGHQPQHF. The CDR3 coding sequence is TGTGCCAGCAGCGGAACAGGGGGGCATCAGCCCCAGCATTTT.

The chain uses TRBV7-8 and TRBJ1-4, with 7 bases lining up with TRBD1. This CDR3 is 14 amino acids long. The trim removed 4 bases at V and 4 bases at J, leaving 3 bases unmatched. Germline CDR1 SGHVS, CDR2 FQNEAQ. The CDR3 bases are TGTGCCAGCAGCTCCCGGGACAGTAATGAAAAACTGTTTTTT. This gives the protein CASSSRDSNEKLFF.

This clone was observed a single time. In DNA form, the CDR3 reads TGCGCCAGCAGCTTCCTCAATGAGCAGTTCTTC. Protein product: CASSFLNEQFF. This chain joins TRBV5-1 and TRBJ2-1; D gene ambiguous. This CDR3 is 11 amino acids long. Germline V gives CDR1 SGHRS, CDR2 YFSETQ. The V and J ends lost 2 bases and 6 bases respectively, with 3 bases between them.

This clone occurred a few times. The rearrangement joins TRBV5-1 to TRBJ1-5, with TRBD1 identical over 8 bases. Germline V lookup: CDR1 SGHRS, CDR2 YFSETQ. Trimming cost V 4 bases and J 10 bases; bases outside gene matches: 13. This CDR3 region has 15 residues. The CDR3 loop reads CASSAGPQGEFPQHF. The DNA of the CDR3 is TGCGCCAGCAGCGCGGGGCCACAGGGGGAATTTCCCCAGCATTTT.

The genes are TRBV5-5 and TRBJ1-4, with 10 positions matching TRBD1. V lost 4 bases, J lost 0 bases, and 6 bases stayed unmatched. Germline CDR1 reads SGHKS; CDR2 reads YYEKEE (reference sequence). The CDR3 is 17 amino acids. The CDR3 DNA reads TGTGCCAGCAGCCCTCCGGGACAGGGGACAACTAATGAAAAACTGTTTTTT. Protein: CASSPPGQGTTNEKLFF. Drawing the rest from reference TRBV5-5 and TRBJ1-4, the complete variable domain is DAGVTQSPTHLIKTRGQQVTLRCSPISGHKSVSWYQQVLGQGPQFIFQYYEKEERGRGNFPDRFSARQFPNYSSELNVNALLLGDSALYLCASSPPGQGTTNEKLFFGSGTQLSVL.

The rearrangement joins TRBV10-1 to TRBJ2-5; tentative D call: TRBD2 (5 bases). V was shortened by 6 bases and J by 4 bases, with 15 bases between the two germline ends. The CDR3 has 14 amino acids. CDR1 and CDR2 (germline): WNHNN, SYGVQD (reference sequence). The CDR3 nucleotides read TGCGCCAGCAGCCCATGGGGAAGCGGAGAGACCCAGTACTTC. Encoded protein: CASSPWGSGETQYF.